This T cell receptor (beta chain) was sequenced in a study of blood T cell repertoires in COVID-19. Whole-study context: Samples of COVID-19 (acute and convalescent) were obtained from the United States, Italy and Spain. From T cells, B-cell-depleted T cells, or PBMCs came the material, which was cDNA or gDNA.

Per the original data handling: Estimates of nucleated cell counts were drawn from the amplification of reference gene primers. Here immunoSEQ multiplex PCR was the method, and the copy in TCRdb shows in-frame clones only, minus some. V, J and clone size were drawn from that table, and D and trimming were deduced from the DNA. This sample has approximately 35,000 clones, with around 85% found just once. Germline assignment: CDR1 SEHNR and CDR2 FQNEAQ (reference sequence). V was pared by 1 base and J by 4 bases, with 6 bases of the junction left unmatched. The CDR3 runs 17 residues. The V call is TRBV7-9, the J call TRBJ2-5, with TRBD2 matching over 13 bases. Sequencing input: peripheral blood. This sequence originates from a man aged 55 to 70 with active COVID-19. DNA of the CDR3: TGTGCCAGCAGCTTAGGACTAGCGGGAGGCCCTCGAGAGACCCAGTACTTC. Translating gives CASSLGLAGGPRETQYF.